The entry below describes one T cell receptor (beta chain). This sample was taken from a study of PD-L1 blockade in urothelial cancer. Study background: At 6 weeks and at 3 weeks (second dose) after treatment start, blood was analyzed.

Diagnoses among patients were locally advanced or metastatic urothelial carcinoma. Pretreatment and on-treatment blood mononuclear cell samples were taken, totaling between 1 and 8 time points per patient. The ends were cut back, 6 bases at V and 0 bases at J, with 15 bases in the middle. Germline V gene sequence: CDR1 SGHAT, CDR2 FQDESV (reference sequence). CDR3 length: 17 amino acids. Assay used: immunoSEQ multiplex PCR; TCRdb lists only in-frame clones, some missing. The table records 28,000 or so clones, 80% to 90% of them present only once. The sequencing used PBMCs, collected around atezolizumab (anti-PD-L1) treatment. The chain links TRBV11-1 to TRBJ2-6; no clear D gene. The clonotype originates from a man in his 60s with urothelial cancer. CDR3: CASSSAGALSGANVLTF. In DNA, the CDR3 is TGTGCCAGCAGTTCTGCCGGAGCGCTCTCTGGGGCCAACGTCCTGACTTTC.